This T cell receptor (beta chain) comes out of a study of CD8 T cells in ankylosing spondylitis. The TCR beta libraries were generated through quantitative 5'-RACE incorporating molecular barcodes. MiXCR, run by TCRdb on the 5' RACE reads, gives a single entry per CDR3 protein. This repertoire shows around 250,000 distinct CDR3 sequences, about 10% found once; its top ten account for less than 8%. V lost 6 bases to trimming and J lost 0 bases, with 12 bases between them. Germline lookup yields CDR1 DFQATT and CDR2 SNEGSKA (reference sequence). The CDR3 has 14 residues. This clonotype was counted many times.

This TCR was sampled from a male donor with ankylosing spondylitis or in good health (not recorded which). Sequencing was carried out using blood, either unsorted or a sorted T cell fraction (not recorded which). This chain links TRBV20-1 with TRBJ1-5, with D possibly matching TRBD1 (6 bases). CDR3 sequence reads: CSAPTGNSNQPQHF. As DNA, the CDR3 is TGCAGTGCCCCGACAGGCAATAGCAATCAGCCCCAGCATTTT.